One and the same sample provided the 2 T cell receptor beta chains below, sequenced in a study of OX40 agonist ivuxolimab in advanced cancers. Assay used: immunoSEQ multiplex PCR; TCRdb lists only in-frame clones, some missing. The repertoire holds about 46,000 clones, with about four fifths as singletons. Material: CD4+ or CD8+ T cells sorted from blood, obtained in a trial of the OX40 agonist ivuxolimab. The receptor source for this set is an adult with an advanced solid tumor such as melanoma, head and neck, liver or kidney cancer.

Concerning this clone itself: Additional DNA sequences in this sample encode the identical CDR3. The rearrangement joins TRBV20-1 to TRBJ1-4, with D hard to call. V shed 5 bases and J shed 4 bases, with 2 bases lying between them. CDR1 and CDR2 from the germline V gene are DFQATT and SNEGSKA (reference sequence). This CDR3 has 10 amino acids. CDR3 region: CSAYNEKLFF. The CDR3 nucleotides read TGCAGTGCTTATAATGAAAAACTGTTTTTT.

This clone was detected once. The CDR3 nucleotides read TGTGCCAGCAGCTCCACTCTGGACAGCACCTACGAGCAGTACTTC. Its protein is CASSSTLDSTYEQYF. The V and J genes are TRBV5-6 and TRBJ2-7, with a tentative D call TRBD1 (6 bases). The V end lost 3 bases, the J end lost 2 bases, and 15 bases lay between the germline ends. This CDR3 comprises 15 residues. CDR1 and CDR2 from the germline V gene are SGHDT and YYEEEE.